This T cell receptor beta chain was documented in a study of blood T cell repertoires in COVID-19. Study summary: COVID-19 samples collected from the United States, Italy and Spain covered acute and convalescent phases.

Per the original methods: Estimation of nucleated cell counts was performed using reference gene primer amplification. Sequenced by immunoSEQ multiplex PCR; TCRdb stores in-frame clones only, minus some. That table is the source of V, J and clone size, and D and trimming were worked out from the DNA. The data contain 200,000 to 250,000 clones, approximately 80% of them singletons. V lost 2 bases and J lost 5, with 13 bases in between. From germline, CDR1 is MDHEN and CDR2 SYDVKM. There are 14 residues in the CDR3. The clonotype originates from a human donor in a cohort sampled during active COVID-19. The specimen sequenced was peripheral blood. The V gene is TRBV28, the J gene TRBJ2-7; weak D call: TRBD2 (6 bases). This CDR3 is CASSLGGLRNEQYF. Written as DNA, the CDR3 is TGTGCCAGCAGTTTAGGAGGGCTTCGAAACGAGCAGTACTTC.